Listed here are 23 T cell receptor beta chains from one sample, sequenced in a study of cytomegalovirus exposure and HLA in healthy donors. The PCR made use of 60 Vbeta and 13 Jbeta primers. Profiling relied on immunoSEQ multiplex PCR, and the TCRdb table lists in-frame clones only, not all of them. Among about 150,000 clones listed, around 75% were seen once. Sequencing input: PBMCs. The source is a man aged 35 to 55 in good health and CMV-seronegative.

In this sample, this clone turned up many times. The chain links TRBV9 to TRBJ1-3; tentatively, D is TRBD1 (6 bases). The CDR3 sequence is 16 residues long. Germline values: CDR1 SGDLS, CDR2 YYNGEE. V lost 0 bases to trimming and J lost 2 bases, with 12 bases between them. In DNA, the CDR3 is TGTGCCAGCAGCGTAGGGTACAGGGCAACTGGAAACACCATATATTTT. It translates to CASSVGYRATGNTIYF.

The chain is built from TRBV5-4 and TRBJ2-3; possibly TRBD2 for D (7 bases). The CDR3 spans 16 residues. Per the germline V gene, CDR1 is SGHNT and CDR2 is YYREEE (reference sequence). V was pared by 1 base and J by 0 bases, with 12 bases between. The CDR3 loop reads CASSLPAGASTDTQYF. In DNA form, the CDR3 reads TGTGCCAGCAGCTTGCCGGCGGGGGCAAGCACAGATACGCAGTATTTT.

The rearrangement uses TRBV7-6 and TRBJ2-5; TRBD1 aligns across 7 bases. V was pared by 3 bases and J by 4 bases, with 5 bases of the junction left unmatched. Germline CDR1 reads SGHVS; CDR2 reads FNYEAQ. The CDR3 spans 14 residues. The chain's CDR3 is CASSFTRGRETQYF. CDR3 in DNA: TGTGCCAGCAGCTTCACGAGGGGGCGAGAGACCCAGTACTTC.

This rearrangement joins TRBV7-9 to TRBJ2-1; TRBD1 is a possible D gene (6 bases). The CDR3 spans 17 residues. From germline, CDR1 is SEHNR and CDR2 FQNEAQ (reference sequence). V was trimmed by 2 bases and J by 3 bases, leaving 17 bases between them. CDR3 protein: CASSLPSNEQGYNEQFF. The CDR3, as DNA: TGTGCCAGCAGCTTACCTAGCAACGAACAGGGCTACAATGAGCAGTTCTTC. Full variable domain (rest looked up from reference TRBV7-9 and TRBJ2-1): DTGVSQNPRHKITKRGQNVTFRCDPISEHNRLYWYRQTLGQGPEFLTYFQNEAQLEKSRLLSDRFSAERPKGSFSTLEIQRTEQGDSAMYLCASSLPSNEQGYNEQFFGPGTRLTVL.

The V gene is TRBV6-1, the J gene TRBJ2-7; perhaps TRBD1 as D (5 bases). The V end lost 5 bases, the J end lost 5 bases, and 13 bases lay between the germline ends. Germline loops: CDR1 MNHNS, CDR2 SASEGT. This CDR3 contains 13 residues. Here the CDR3 reads CASSRTPRDEQYF. CDR3 DNA: TGTGCCAGCAGTAGGACACCCCGTGACGAGCAGTACTTC.

This clone turned up a few times. The chain has TRBV5-1 and TRBJ2-5; TRBD1 agrees at 8 bases. Germline CDR1 is SGHRS and CDR2 is YFSETQ. The CDR3 spans 15 residues. V was pared by 4 bases and J by 5 bases, with 10 bases of the junction left unmatched. CDR3 nucleotides: TGCGCCAGCAGCCCCCAGGGGGCTAACTTGGAGACCCAGTACTTC. Translated, it gives CASSPQGANLETQYF.

The J gene is TRBJ2-7, the V gene TRBV6-5; 11 bases fit TRBD1. J lost 4 bases, V lost 6 bases, and 5 bases had no gene match. The CDR3 covers 14 residues. The germline V gene encodes CDR1 MNHEY and CDR2 SVGAGI. For the CDR3, the DNA is TGTGCCAGCAGAGGACAGGGGGCGAGGTACGAGCAGTACTTC. It encodes CASRGQGARYEQYF.

The chain couples TRBV28 to TRBJ2-7, with TRBD1 matching 7 bases. V lost 2 bases to trimming and J lost 2 bases; unmatched junction nucleotides: 0. Germline V gives CDR1 MDHEN, CDR2 SYDVKM. The CDR3 is made up of 13 amino acids. This CDR3 is CASSLGTAYEQYF. In DNA, the CDR3 is TGTGCCAGCAGTTTAGGGACAGCCTACGAGCAGTACTTC.

This chain joins TRBV29-1 and TRBJ1-5, with D possibly TRBD1 on 6 matching bases. Germline V gene data show CDR1 as SQVTM and CDR2 as ANQGSEA. CDR3 length: 13 amino acids. Trimming cost V 4 bases and J 7 bases, with 14 bases left between them. This CDR3 reads CSVGGAGEQPQHF. The CDR3 region has the DNA TGCAGCGTTGGTGGAGCAGGGGAACAGCCCCAGCATTTT.

V gene TRBV19 combines with J gene TRBJ1-6, with D possibly matching TRBD1 (5 bases). Germline V gene data show CDR1 as LNHDA and CDR2 as SQIVND (reference sequence). With 3 bases removed from V and 9 bases from J, the gap between germline ends came to 12 bases. The CDR3 consists of 14 residues. The CDR3 sequence is CASSITGLGSPLHF. The CDR3 nucleotides read TGTGCCAGTAGTATCACAGGTCTAGGTTCACCCCTCCACTTT.

With respect to this clone: This CDR3 is also generated by other DNA sequences in the sample. The chain employs TRBV5-1 and TRBJ2-7; TRBD1 matches at 9 bases. CDR3 length equals 13 residues. Germline values: CDR1 SGHRS, CDR2 YFSETQ. V shed 4 bases, J shed 7 bases, and the junction held 6 bases outside the gene matches. CDR3 residues: CASSLQGAREQYF. DNA of the CDR3: TGCGCCAGCAGCCTACAGGGGGCGCGGGAGCAGTACTTC.

The chain links TRBV6-6 to TRBJ1-5; 8 nucleotides match TRBD1. Germline CDR1 MNHNY, CDR2 SVGAGI (reference sequence). The CDR3 consists of 15 residues. V shed 9 bases, J shed 4 bases, and the junction held 11 bases outside the gene matches. The CDR3 reads CARDERQGLNQPQHF. The CDR3, as DNA: TGTGCCAGGGACGAGCGACAGGGGCTAAATCAGCCCCAGCATTTT.

The V gene is TRBV5-6, the J gene TRBJ2-4, with D possibly TRBD1 on 5 matching bases. CDR3 size: 14 residues. Germline V CDR1 and CDR2: SGHDT, YYEEEE. V lost 1 base and J 2 bases, leaving 7 bases between the germline ends. CDR3 residues: CASSLQGSKNIQYF. The CDR3 bases are TGTGCCAGCAGCTTGCAGGGTTCCAAAAACATTCAGTACTTC.

There are a few counts of this clone. The rearrangement uses TRBV5-1 and TRBJ1-1, with D possibly being TRBD1 (6 bases). Trimming removed 3 bases at V and 2 bases at J, with 11 bases between. Germline CDR1 is SGHRS and CDR2 is YFSETQ. CDR3 length equals 14 residues. The chain's CDR3 is CASSSQDSNTEAFF. The CDR3 nucleotides are TGCGCCAGCAGCTCCCAGGACAGTAACACTGAAGCTTTCTTT.

This clone was observed once. The chain employs TRBV6-5 and TRBJ2-7, with D perhaps matching TRBD1 (5 bases). This CDR3 spans 12 amino acids. Trimming took off 4 bases at V and 5 bases at J, with 9 bases between the two ends. Germline CDR1 and CDR2: MNHEY and SVGAGI. Written as DNA, the CDR3 is TGTGCCAGCAGTTCCACAGGAGACGAGCAGTACTTC. It specifies CASSSTGDEQYF.

This chain joins TRBV19 and TRBJ1-1; no clear D. CDR1 is LNHDA and CDR2 is SQIVND in the germline V gene (reference sequence). CDR3 length: 13 amino acids. Trimming removed 6 bases from V and 1 base from J, with 9 bases in between. CDR3 sequence (DNA): TGTGCCAGTAGCGGGAGACCGAACACTGAAGCTTTCTTT. It codes for CASSGRPNTEAFF.

The CDR3 region has the DNA TGTGCCAGTAGTCCCGACGAACAGGGGGCTCTCCTATACAATGAGCAGTTCTTC. Translation: CASSPDEQGALLYNEQFF. The V gene is TRBV19, the J gene TRBJ2-1, with 9 nucleotides matching TRBD1. CDR1 and CDR2 (germline): LNHDA, SQIVND (reference sequence). There are 18 residues in the CDR3. J gave up 4 bases and V 5 bases, and 15 bases lay outside the gene matches.

The chain employs TRBV29-1 and TRBJ1-2; 7 bases agree with TRBD1. This CDR3 has 14 amino acids. The ends lost 5 bases at V and 4 bases at J; junction bases unmatched: 10. CDR1 and CDR2 from the germline V gene are SQVTM and ANQGSEA. The CDR3 DNA sequence: TGCAGCGTTTTAACAGGGGAGCTCGGCTATGGCTACACCTTC. Translating it yields CSVLTGELGYGYTF.

V usage is TRBV11-3 and J usage is TRBJ2-7; 7 nucleotides line up with TRBD1. Germline V CDR1 and CDR2: SGHNT, YENEEA. V lost 4 bases to trimming and J lost 3 bases; unmatched junction nucleotides: 6. This CDR3 is 14 amino acids long. In DNA form, the CDR3 reads TGTGCCAGCAGCTCTACCCGGGACAGCTACGAGCAGTACTTC. Amino acids: CASSSTRDSYEQYF.

The V and J genes are TRBV11-2 and TRBJ2-7; D gene ambiguous. Between the trimmed V and J ends, which lost 3 bases and 2 bases, there was a span of 8 bases. The CDR3 extends over 13 amino acids. Germline V gene lookup returns CDR1 SGHAT and CDR2 FQNNGV. CDR3 nucleotides: TGTGCCAGCAGCTTGAGCAGCGCCTACGAGCAGTACTTC. It encodes CASSLSSAYEQYF.

This chain joins TRBV5-6 and TRBJ2-7, with TRBD2 matching 9 bases. From germline, CDR1 is SGHDT and CDR2 YYEEEE. V trimming: 0 bases; J trimming: 7 bases; junction bases outside the gene matches: 2. This CDR3 spans 13 amino acids. The DNA for the CDR3 is TGTGCCAGCAGCTTGGGGCGGGGGGGGGAGCAGTACTTC. Its translation: CASSLGRGGEQYF.

The rearrangement links TRBV4-2 to TRBJ2-5; the match to TRBD2 covers 7 bases. The germline V gene encodes CDR1 LGHNA and CDR2 YNFKEQ. The CDR3 sequence is 15 residues long. With V trimmed by 3 bases and J by 0 bases, 4 bases remained unmatched. Here the CDR3 reads CASSQETSNQETQYF. The CDR3 bases are TGTGCCAGCAGCCAGGAGACTAGCAACCAAGAGACCCAGTACTTC.

Written as DNA, the CDR3 is TGCGCCAGCAGCGAACAGGGCCCACTTTTGAACACTGAAGCTTTCTTT. Protein: CASSEQGPLLNTEAFF. The rearrangement joins TRBV5-1 to TRBJ1-1, with D possibly TRBD1 on 6 matching bases. Trimming pared 4 bases from V and 0 bases from J, leaving 16 bases between. There are 16 residues in the CDR3. From germline, CDR1 is SGHRS and CDR2 YFSETQ.